This T cell receptor (beta chain) was captured in a study of identical twins. Study results and limitations: In cord blood, abundant beta clonotypes had fewer insertions; memory showed no trend. Models predicted too little out-of-frame TCR alpha sharing in monozygotic twins.

Template switching introduced a universal primer site, and the cDNA bore unique molecular identifiers. One entry per CDR3 protein results from TCRdb running MiXCR on the 5' RACE reads. The sample consists of approximately 1.8 million distinct CDR3 sequences, about 31% of them appearing once. Details on this clonotype: Its antigen is as yet unknown.

This receptor was obtained from a newborn girl in good health. The sequenced sample consisted of cord blood.

The CDR3 loop is CASGPKAGVDEQFF. For the CDR3, the DNA is TGTGCCAGCGGCCCAAAAGCGGGAGTCGATGAGCAGTTCTTC. The J gene is TRBJ2-1, the V gene TRBV12-3 or TRBV12-4; 8 positions match TRBD2. The CDR3 length is 14 residues. With V trimmed by 8 bases and J by 8 bases, 11 bases remained unmatched.